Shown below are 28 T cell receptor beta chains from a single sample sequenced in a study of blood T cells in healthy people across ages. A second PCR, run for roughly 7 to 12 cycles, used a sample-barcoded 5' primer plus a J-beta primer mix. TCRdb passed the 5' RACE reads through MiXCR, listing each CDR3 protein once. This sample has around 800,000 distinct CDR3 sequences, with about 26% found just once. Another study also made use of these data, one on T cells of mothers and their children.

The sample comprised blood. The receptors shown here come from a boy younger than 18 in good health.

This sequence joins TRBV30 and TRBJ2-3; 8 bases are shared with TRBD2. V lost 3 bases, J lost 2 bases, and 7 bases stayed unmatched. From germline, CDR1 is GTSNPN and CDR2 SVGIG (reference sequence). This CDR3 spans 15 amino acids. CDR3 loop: CAWRGLAGNTDTQYF. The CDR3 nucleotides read TGTGCCTGGAGGGGATTAGCGGGGAACACAGATACGCAGTATTTT.

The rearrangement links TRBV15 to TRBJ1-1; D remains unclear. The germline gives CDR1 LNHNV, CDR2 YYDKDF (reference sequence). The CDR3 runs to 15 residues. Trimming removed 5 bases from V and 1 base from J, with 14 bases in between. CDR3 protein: CATSGRGYRNTEAFF. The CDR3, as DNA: TGTGCCACCAGCGGCCGAGGGTACCGGAACACTGAAGCTTTCTTT. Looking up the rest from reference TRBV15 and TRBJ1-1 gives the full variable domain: DAMVIQNPRYQVTQFGKPVTLSCSQTLNHNVMYWYQQKSSQAPKLLFHYYDKDFNNEADTPDNFQSRRPNTSFCFLDIRSPGLGDTAMYLCATSGRGYRNTEAFFGQGTRLTVV.

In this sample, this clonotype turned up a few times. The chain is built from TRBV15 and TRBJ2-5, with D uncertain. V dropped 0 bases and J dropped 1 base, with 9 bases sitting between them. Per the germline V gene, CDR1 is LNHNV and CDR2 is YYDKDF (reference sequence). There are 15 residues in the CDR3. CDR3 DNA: TGTGCCACCAGCAGAGAAGGACGGTTCCAAGAGACCCAGTACTTC. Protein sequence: CATSREGRFQETQYF.

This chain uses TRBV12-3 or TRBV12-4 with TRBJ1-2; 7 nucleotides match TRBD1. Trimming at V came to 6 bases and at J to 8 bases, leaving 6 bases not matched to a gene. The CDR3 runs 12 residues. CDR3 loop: CASSRDRAGYTF. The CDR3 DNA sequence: TGTGCCAGCAGCCGTGACAGGGCCGGCTACACCTTC.

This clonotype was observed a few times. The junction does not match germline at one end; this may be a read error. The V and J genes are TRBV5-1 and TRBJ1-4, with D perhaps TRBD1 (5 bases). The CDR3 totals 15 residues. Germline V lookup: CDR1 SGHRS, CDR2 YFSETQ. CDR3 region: CASSLGTGPNGKLFF. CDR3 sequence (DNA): TGCGCCAGCAGCCTAGGAACGGGACCTAATGGAAAACTGTTTTTT. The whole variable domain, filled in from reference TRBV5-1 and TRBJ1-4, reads KAGVTQTPRYLIKTRGQQVTLSCSPISGHRSVSWYQQTPGQGLQFLFEYFSETQRNKGNFPGRFSGRQFSNSRSEMNVSTLELGDSALYLCASSLGTGPNGKLFFGSGTQLSVL.

Here the CDR3 DNA reads TGCAGTGCTAGAGTCCTAGCGGGGGGGTGGGCGGAGACCCAGTACTTC. Protein product: CSARVLAGGWAETQYF. The V and J genes are TRBV20-1 and TRBJ2-1; 12 bases are a match to TRBD2. With the DNA end fitting TRBJ2-5 better, the J assignment may be wrong. This CDR3 spans 16 amino acids. Germline loops: CDR1 DFQATT, CDR2 SNEGSKA (reference sequence).

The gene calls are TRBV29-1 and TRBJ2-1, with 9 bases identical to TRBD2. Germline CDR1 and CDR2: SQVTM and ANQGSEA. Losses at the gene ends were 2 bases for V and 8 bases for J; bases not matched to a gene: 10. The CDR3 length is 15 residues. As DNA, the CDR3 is TGCAGCGTTGAATATATGACTAGCGGAGAGGATGAGCAGTTCTTC. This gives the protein CSVEYMTSGEDEQFF.

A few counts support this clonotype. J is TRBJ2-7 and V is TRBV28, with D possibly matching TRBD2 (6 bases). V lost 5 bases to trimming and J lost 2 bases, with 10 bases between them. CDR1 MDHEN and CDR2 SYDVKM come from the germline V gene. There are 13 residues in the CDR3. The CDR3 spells CASSVRGTYEQYF. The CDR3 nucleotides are TGTGCCAGCAGTGTGCGGGGTACCTACGAGCAGTACTTC.

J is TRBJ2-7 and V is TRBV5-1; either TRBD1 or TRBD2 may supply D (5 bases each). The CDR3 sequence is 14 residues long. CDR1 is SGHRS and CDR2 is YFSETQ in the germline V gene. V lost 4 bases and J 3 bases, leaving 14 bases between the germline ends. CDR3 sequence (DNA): TGCGCCAGCAGCGGGGGACGCTCTGTCTACGAGCAGTACTTC. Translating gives CASSGGRSVYEQYF.

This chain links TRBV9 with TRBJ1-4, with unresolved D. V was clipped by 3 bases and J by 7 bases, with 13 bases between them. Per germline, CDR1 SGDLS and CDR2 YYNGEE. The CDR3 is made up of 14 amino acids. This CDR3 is CASSEEGLGEKLFF. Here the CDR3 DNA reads TGTGCCAGCAGCGAAGAAGGCCTGGGTGAAAAACTGTTTTTT.

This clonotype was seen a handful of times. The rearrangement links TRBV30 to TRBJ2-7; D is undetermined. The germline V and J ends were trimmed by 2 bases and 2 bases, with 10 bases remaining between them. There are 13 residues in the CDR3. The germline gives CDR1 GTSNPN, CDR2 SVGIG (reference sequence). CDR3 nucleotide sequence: TGTGCCTGGAGTTCGCAGATCCCCTACGAGCAGTACTTC. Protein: CAWSSQIPYEQYF.

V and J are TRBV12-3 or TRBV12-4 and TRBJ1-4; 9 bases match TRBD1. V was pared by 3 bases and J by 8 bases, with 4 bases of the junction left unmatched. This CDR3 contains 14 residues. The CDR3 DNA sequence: TGTGCCAGCAGTTTCGGACAGGGGATCGAAAAACTGTTTTTT. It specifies CASSFGQGIEKLFF.

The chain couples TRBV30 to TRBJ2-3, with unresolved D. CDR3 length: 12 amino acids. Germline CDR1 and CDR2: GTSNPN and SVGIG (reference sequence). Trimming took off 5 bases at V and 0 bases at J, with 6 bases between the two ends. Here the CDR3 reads CAWSISTDTQYF. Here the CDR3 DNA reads TGTGCCTGGTCCATAAGCACAGATACGCAGTATTTT.

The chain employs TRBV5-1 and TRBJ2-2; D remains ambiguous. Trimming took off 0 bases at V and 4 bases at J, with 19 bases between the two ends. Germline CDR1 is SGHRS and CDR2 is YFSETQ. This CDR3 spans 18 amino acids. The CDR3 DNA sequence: TGCGCCAGCAGCTTGGGGTTCTCTTCCCTATCCCGCACCGGGGAGCTGTTTTTT. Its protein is CASSLGFSSLSRTGELFF.

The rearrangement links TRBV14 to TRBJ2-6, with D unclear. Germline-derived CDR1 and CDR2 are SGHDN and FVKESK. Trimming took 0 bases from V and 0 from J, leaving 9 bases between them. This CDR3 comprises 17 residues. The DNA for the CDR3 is TGTGCCAGCAGCCAAGATGCCAGAAGCTCTGGGGCCAACGTCCTGACTTTC. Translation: CASSQDARSSGANVLTF.

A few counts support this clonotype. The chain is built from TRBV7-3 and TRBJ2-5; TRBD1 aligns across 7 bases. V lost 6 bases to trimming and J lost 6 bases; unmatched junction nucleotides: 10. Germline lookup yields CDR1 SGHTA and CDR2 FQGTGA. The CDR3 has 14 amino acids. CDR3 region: CASSFSQGSQTQYF. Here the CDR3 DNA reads TGTGCCAGCAGTTTTTCACAGGGGTCACAGACCCAGTACTTC.

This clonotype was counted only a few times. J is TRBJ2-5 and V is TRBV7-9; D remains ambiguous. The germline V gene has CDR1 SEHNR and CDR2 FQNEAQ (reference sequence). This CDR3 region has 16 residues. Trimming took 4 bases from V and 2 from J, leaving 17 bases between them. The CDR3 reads CASSSYRLSTQETQYF. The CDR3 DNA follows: TGTGCCAGCAGCTCGTACCGACTGTCCACACAAGAGACCCAGTACTTC.

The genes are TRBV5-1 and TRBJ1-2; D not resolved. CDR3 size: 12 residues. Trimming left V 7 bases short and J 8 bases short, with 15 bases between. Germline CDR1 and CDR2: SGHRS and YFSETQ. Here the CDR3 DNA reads TGCGCCAGCGGCGACGAGCTCCGGGGCTACACCTTC. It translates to CASGDELRGYTF.

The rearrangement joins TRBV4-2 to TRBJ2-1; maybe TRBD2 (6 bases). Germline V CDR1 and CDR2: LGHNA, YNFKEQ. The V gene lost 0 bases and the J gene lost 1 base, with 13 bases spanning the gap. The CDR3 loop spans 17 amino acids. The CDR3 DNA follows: TGTGCCAGCAGCCAAGACCCCATCCGGGGGTCCTACAATGAGCAGTTCTTC. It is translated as CASSQDPIRGSYNEQFF.

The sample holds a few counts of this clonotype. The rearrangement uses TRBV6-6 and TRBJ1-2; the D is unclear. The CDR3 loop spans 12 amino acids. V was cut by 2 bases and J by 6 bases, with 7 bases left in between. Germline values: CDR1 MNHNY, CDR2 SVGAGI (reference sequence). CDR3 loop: CASSYRADGYTF. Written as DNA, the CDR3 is TGTGCCAGCAGTTACCGGGCAGATGGCTACACCTTC.

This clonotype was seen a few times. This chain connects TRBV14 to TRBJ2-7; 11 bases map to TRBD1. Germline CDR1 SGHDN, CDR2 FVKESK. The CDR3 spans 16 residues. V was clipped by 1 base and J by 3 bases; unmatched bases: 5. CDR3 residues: CASSQVGTGGSYEQYF. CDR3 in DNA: TGTGCCAGCAGCCAAGTGGGGACAGGGGGGAGCTACGAGCAGTACTTC.

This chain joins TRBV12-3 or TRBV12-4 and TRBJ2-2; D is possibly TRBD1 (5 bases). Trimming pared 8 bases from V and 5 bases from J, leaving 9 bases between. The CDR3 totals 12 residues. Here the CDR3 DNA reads TGTGCCAGCTCAGGGCGAACCGGGGAGCTGTTTTTT. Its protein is CASSGRTGELFF.

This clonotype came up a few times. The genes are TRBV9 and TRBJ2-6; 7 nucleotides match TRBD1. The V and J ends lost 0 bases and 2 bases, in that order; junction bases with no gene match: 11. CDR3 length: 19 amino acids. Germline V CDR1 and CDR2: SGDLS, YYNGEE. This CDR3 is CASSVGPGGTGAGANVLTF. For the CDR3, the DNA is TGTGCCAGCAGCGTAGGCCCCGGTGGCACAGGGGCTGGGGCCAACGTCCTGACTTTC.

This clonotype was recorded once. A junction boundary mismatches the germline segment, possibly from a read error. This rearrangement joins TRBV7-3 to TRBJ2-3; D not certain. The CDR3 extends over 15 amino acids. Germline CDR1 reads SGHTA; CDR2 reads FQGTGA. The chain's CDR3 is CASGFIATSTDTQYF. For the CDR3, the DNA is TGTGCCAGCGGCTTTATAGCTACTAGCACAGATACGCAGTATTTT.

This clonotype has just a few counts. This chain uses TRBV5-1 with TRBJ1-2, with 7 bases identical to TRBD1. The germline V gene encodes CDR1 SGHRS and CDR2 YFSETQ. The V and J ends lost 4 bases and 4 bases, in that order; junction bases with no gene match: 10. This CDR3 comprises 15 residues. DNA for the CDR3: TGCGCCAGCAGCCCTTTGAGGGGGCGCAGCTATGGCTACACCTTC. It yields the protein CASSPLRGRSYGYTF.

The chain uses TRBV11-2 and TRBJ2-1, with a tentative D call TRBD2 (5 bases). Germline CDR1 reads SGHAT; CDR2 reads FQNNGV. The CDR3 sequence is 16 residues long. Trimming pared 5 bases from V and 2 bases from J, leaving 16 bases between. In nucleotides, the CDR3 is TGTGCCAGCAGCCCCACCGGCGGGCGACCCTACAATGAGCAGTTCTTC. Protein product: CASSPTGGRPYNEQFF.

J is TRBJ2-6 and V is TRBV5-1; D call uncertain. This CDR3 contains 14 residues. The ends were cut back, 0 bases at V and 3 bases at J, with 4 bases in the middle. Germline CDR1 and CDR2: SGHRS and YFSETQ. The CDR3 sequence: CASSLGYGANVLTF. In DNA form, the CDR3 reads TGCGCCAGCAGCTTGGGGTATGGGGCCAACGTCCTGACTTTC.

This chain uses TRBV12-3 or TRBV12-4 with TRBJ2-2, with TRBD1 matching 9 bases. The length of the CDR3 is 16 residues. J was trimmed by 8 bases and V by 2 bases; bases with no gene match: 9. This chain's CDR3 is CASSLPFRDREGELFF. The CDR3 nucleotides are TGTGCCAGCAGTTTACCTTTCCGGGACAGGGAAGGGGAGCTGTTTTTT.